One and the same sample provided the 13 T cell receptor beta chains below, sequenced in a study of OX40 agonist ivuxolimab in advanced cancers. Profiling relied on immunoSEQ multiplex PCR, and the TCRdb table lists in-frame clones only, not all of them. Of tens of thousands of clones listed, 88% are singletons. This specimen consisted of CD4+ or CD8+ T cells sorted from blood, obtained in a trial of the OX40 agonist ivuxolimab. These receptors came from an adult with an advanced solid tumor such as melanoma, head and neck, liver or kidney cancer.

The CDR3: CASSTGQGEDQPQHF. The CDR3 region has the DNA TGTGCCAGCAGCACCGGACAGGGGGAAGATCAGCCCCAGCATTTT. The chain employs TRBV6-6 and TRBJ1-5, with 10 bases aligning to TRBD1. The CDR3 has 15 residues. The junction had 7 bases not matched to a gene; V was cut back by 6 bases and J by 5 bases. Germline assignment: CDR1 MNHNY and CDR2 SVGAGI (reference sequence).

This clone was detected only once. The chain couples TRBV5-4 to TRBJ1-1, with 10 bases lining up with TRBD1. The CDR3 totals 17 residues. The V segment lost 4 bases and the J segment 1 base; nucleotides outside the gene matches: 10. In germline, CDR1 is SGHNT, CDR2 YYREEE (reference sequence). CDR3: CASSQAGQGIPNTEAFF. CDR3 nucleotide sequence: TGTGCCAGCAGCCAGGCGGGACAGGGGATACCGAACACTGAAGCTTTCTTT.

V is TRBV5-8 and J is TRBJ2-5; D is perhaps TRBD2 (5 bases). Germline CDR1 and CDR2: SGHTS and YDEGEE. CDR3 size: 14 residues. V lost 2 bases and J lost 0, with 8 bases in between. The CDR3 sequence is CASSLGGYQETQYF. As DNA, the CDR3 is TGTGCCAGCAGCTTAGGAGGTTACCAAGAGACCCAGTACTTC.

This clone was recorded once. This rearrangement joins TRBV15 to TRBJ1-3; D remains ambiguous. The CDR3 runs to 17 residues. V was pared by 1 base and J by 3 bases, with 16 bases between. CDR1 is LNHNV and CDR2 is YYDKDF in the germline V gene (reference sequence). The CDR3 sequence is CATSRVNSLLGGNTIYF. The CDR3 DNA reads as TGTGCCACCAGCAGAGTCAACTCTTTGCTGGGTGGAAACACCATATATTTT.

The chain couples TRBV6-9 to TRBJ1-1, with a possible D match to TRBD1 (6 bases). The germline gives CDR1 MNHGY, CDR2 SVAAGI. This CDR3 is 14 amino acids long. Deletions cut 4 bases from V and 5 bases from J, with 14 bases between. The CDR3 spells CASSSQGLLTEAFF. The CDR3 DNA reads TGTGCCAGCAGTTCCCAGGGGCTATTGACTGAAGCTTTCTTT.

The chain is built from TRBV9 and TRBJ2-6; D is unclear. The CDR3 contains 15 residues. CDR1 is SGDLS, CDR2 YYNGEE, per germline. Trimming left V 2 bases short and J 2 bases short, with 8 bases between. CDR3 DNA: TGTGCCAGCAGCGTGAGGAACGCTGGGGCCAACGTCCTGACTTTC. Translation gives CASSVRNAGANVLTF.

The chain uses TRBV27 and TRBJ1-6; D possibly corresponds to TRBD1 (5 bases). V was pared by 4 bases and J by 13 bases, with 14 bases between. CDR1 and CDR2 from the germline V gene are MNHEY and SMNVEV (reference sequence). This CDR3 is built from 13 residues. The DNA of the CDR3 is TGTGCCAGCAGTTCATCAGGGCCCAGGCCCCTCCACTTT. Amino acid sequence: CASSSSGPRPLHF.

V and J are TRBV20-1 and TRBJ1-2; perhaps TRBD1 as D (6 bases). Trimming removed 8 bases at V and 2 bases at J, with 9 bases between. The length of the CDR3 is 11 residues. Germline assignment: CDR1 DFQATT and CDR2 SNEGSKA (reference sequence). The CDR3 sequence: CSQGGNYGYTF. CDR3 DNA sequence: TGCAGTCAAGGGGGGAACTATGGCTACACCTTC.

This clone was seen once. The rearrangement uses TRBV6-6 and TRBJ2-5; 8 bases map to TRBD1. V shed 5 bases, J shed 6 bases, and the junction held 5 bases outside the gene matches. Germline V lookup: CDR1 MNHNY, CDR2 SVGAGI (reference sequence). This CDR3 comprises 13 residues. CDR3 coding DNA: TGTGCCAGCAGTACAGGGGGATGGAAGACCCAGTACTTC. Protein sequence: CASSTGGWKTQYF.

This clone was seen only once. V is TRBV5-1 and J is TRBJ2-3; D not resolved. Germline V gene lookup returns CDR1 SGHRS and CDR2 YFSETQ. This CDR3 spans 11 amino acids. Trimming pared 2 bases from V and 5 bases from J, leaving 3 bases between. The CDR3 DNA reads TGCGCCAGCAGCTTTAGAGATACGCAGTATTTT. This sequence encodes CASSFRDTQYF.

The chain joins TRBV29-1 to TRBJ2-3; 10 bases fit TRBD1. This CDR3 has 15 residues. CDR1 is SQVTM and CDR2 is ANQGSEA in the germline V gene. The V segment lost 6 bases and the J segment 2 bases; nucleotides outside the gene matches: 8. CDR3 in DNA: TGCAGCGTATCGGGACAGGGGATTCCCACAGATACGCAGTATTTT. Translation gives CSVSGQGIPTDTQYF.

This clone was recorded once. V and J are TRBV7-2 and TRBJ2-5; 7 positions agree with TRBD1. V dropped 1 base and J dropped 4; count of bases not matched to a gene: 6. In germline, CDR1 is SGHTA, CDR2 FQGNSA. The CDR3 loop spans 15 amino acids. CDR3 protein: CASSLVIQGTETQYF. The DNA for the CDR3 is TGTGCCAGCAGCTTAGTTATACAGGGGACAGAGACCCAGTACTTC. Full variable domain (missing parts from reference TRBV7-2 and TRBJ2-5): GAGVSQSPSNKVTEKGKDVELRCDPISGHTALYWYRQSLGQGLEFLIYFQGNSAPDKSGLPSDRFSAERTGGSVSTLTIQRTQQEDSAVYLCASSLVIQGTETQYFGPGTRLLVL.

The chain recombines TRBV4-1 with TRBJ2-1; D not certain. CDR1 MGHRA and CDR2 YSYEKL come from the germline V gene. The CDR3 contains 13 residues. V lost 6 bases, J lost 3 bases, and 9 bases lay in between. CDR3 nucleotide sequence: TGCGCCAGCAGTGGTTATGTCTACAATGAGCAGTTCTTC. This encodes CASSGYVYNEQFF.